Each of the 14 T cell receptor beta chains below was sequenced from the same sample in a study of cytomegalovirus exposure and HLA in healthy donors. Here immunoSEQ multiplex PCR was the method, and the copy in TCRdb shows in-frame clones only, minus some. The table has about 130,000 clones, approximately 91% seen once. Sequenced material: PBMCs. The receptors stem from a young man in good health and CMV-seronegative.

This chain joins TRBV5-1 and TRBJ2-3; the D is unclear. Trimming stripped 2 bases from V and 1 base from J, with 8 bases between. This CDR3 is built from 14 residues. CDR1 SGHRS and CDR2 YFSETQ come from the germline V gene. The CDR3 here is CASSFTEGTDTQYF. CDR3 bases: TGCGCCAGCAGCTTCACCGAGGGCACAGATACGCAGTATTTT.

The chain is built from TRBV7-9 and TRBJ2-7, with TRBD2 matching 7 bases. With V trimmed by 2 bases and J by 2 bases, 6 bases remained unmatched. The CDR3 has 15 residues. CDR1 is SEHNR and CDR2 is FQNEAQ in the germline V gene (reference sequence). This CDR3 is CASSLPASGPYEQYF. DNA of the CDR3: TGTGCCAGCAGCTTACCCGCTAGCGGACCCTACGAGCAGTACTTC.

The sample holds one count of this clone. The CDR3 is CASRPGSGNTIYF. The CDR3 nucleotides read TGTGCCAGCAGGCCCGGCTCTGGAAACACCATATATTTT. The rearrangement joins TRBV6-5 to TRBJ1-3; unclear D gene. This CDR3 comprises 13 residues. V was pared by 6 bases and J by 0 bases, with 6 bases between. Germline V CDR1 and CDR2: MNHEY, SVGAGI.

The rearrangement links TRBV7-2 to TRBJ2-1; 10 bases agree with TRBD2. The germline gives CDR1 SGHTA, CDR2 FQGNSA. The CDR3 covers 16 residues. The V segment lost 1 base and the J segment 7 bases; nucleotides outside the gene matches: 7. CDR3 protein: CASSLVPAGGVNEQFF. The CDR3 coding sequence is TGTGCCAGCAGCTTAGTGCCAGCGGGAGGGGTGAATGAGCAGTTCTTC.

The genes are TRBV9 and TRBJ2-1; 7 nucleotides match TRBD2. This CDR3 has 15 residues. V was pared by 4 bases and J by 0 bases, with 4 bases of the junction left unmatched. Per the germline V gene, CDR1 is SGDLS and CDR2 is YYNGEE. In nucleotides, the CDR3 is TGTGCCAGCAGCAGCGGGGCTAGCTCCTACAATGAGCAGTTCTTC. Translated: CASSSGASSYNEQFF.

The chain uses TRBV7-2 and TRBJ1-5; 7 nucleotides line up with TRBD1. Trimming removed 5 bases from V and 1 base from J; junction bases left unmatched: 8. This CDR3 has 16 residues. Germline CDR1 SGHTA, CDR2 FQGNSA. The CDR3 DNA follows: TGTGCCAGCAGCCTTCCGACAGGGTTGAGCAATCAGCCCCAGCATTTT. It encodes CASSLPTGLSNQPQHF.

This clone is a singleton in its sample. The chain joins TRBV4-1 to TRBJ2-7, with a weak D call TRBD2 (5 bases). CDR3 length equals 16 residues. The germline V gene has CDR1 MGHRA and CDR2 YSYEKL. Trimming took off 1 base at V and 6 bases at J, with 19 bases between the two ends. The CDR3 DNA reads TGCGCCAGCAGCCAAGGGGGAAGGCTCGGCGGGCCCGAGCAGTACTTC. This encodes CASSQGGRLGGPEQYF.

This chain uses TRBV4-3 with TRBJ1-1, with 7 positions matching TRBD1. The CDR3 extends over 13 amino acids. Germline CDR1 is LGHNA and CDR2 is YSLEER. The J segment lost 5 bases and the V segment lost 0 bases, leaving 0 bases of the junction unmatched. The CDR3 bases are TGCGCCAGCAGCCAAGAGACAGGGACTGAAGCTTTCTTT. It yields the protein CASSQETGTEAFF.

The CDR3 loop is CASSQDRAGEETQYF. CDR3 DNA sequence: TGCGCCAGCAGCCAAGATCGGGCGGGAGAAGAGACCCAGTACTTC. The chain links TRBV4-3 to TRBJ2-5, with 7 nucleotides matching TRBD2. From germline, CDR1 is LGHNA and CDR2 YSLEER. With V trimmed by 0 bases and J by 3 bases, 4 bases remained unmatched. The CDR3 has 15 residues.

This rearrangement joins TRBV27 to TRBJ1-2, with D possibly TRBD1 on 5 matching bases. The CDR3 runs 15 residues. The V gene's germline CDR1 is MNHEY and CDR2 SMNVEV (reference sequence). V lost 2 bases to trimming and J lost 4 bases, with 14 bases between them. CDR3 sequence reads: CASSLQPGGSYGYTF. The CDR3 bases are TGTGCCAGCAGTTTACAGCCGGGGGGTAGCTATGGCTACACCTTC.

DNA for the CDR3: TGTGCCAGCTCACCATTACAGGTTCCCCAAGAGACCCAGTACTTC. It is translated as CASSPLQVPQETQYF. The chain joins TRBV18 to TRBJ2-5; TRBD1 is a possible D gene (5 bases). Deletions cut 2 bases from V and 1 base from J, with 11 bases between. Germline V gene sequence: CDR1 KGHSH, CDR2 LQKENI. The CDR3 consists of 15 residues.

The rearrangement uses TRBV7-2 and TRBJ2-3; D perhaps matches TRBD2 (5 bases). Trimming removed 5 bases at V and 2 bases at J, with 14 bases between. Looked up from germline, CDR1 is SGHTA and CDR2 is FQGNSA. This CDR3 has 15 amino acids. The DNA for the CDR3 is TGTGCCAGCAGCACCATGAGGCGGGCCACAGATACGCAGTATTTT. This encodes CASSTMRRATDTQYF.

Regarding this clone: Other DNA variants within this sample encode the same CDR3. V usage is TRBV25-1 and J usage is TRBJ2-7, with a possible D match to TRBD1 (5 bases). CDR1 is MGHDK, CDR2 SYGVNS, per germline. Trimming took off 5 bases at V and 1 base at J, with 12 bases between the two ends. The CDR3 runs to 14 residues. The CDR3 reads CASSRQGSSYEQYF. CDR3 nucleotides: TGTGCCAGCAGTAGGCAGGGCTCATCCTACGAGCAGTACTTC.

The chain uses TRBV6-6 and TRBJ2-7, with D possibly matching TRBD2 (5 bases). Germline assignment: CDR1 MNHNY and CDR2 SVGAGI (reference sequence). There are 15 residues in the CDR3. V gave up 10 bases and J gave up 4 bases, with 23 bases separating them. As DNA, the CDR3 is TGTGCCACCACGATTTCGTACCGGGGTGGTTACGAGCAGTACTTC. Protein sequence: CATTISYRGGYEQYF.